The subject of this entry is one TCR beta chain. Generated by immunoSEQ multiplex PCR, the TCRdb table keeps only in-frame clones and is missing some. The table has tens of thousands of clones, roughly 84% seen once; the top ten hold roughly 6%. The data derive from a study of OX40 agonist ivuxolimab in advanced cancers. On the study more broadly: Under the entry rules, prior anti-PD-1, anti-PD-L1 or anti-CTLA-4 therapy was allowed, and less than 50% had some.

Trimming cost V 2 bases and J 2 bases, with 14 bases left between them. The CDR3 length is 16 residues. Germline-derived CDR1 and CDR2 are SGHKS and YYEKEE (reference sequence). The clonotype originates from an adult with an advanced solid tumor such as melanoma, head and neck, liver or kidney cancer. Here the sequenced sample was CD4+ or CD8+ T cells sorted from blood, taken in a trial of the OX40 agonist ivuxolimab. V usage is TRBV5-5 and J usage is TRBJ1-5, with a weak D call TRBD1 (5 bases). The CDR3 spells CASSFDGGYGNQPQHF. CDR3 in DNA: TGTGCCAGCAGCTTCGATGGGGGGTATGGCAATCAGCCCCAGCATTTT.